The present T cell receptor (beta chain) was sequenced within a study of human versus mouse CDR3 diversity and MHC coevolution. Turning to this clone: What it binds is unknown.

The assay was immunoSEQ multiplex PCR, and TCRdb's table has in-frame clones only and misses some. The sample records about 81,000 clones, around 93% being singletons. CDR3 size: 15 residues. V lost 3 bases, J lost 5 bases, and 6 bases stayed unmatched. CDR1 and CDR2 from the germline V gene are SGHTA and FQGTGA. Findings and limits, study-wide: Compared with mice, human CDR3s carried more deletions and insertions on average. Most of the three human donors had the lowest clonal inequality.

Naive CD4 T cells were sorted as CD45RO-negative, CD62L-positive. Sequenced material: naive CD4+ T cells from blood. Subset here: CD45RO-negative CD62L-positive naive CD4 T cells. V usage is TRBV7-3 and J usage is TRBJ2-1; 8 nucleotides agree with TRBD2. The clonotype comes from a person aged 30-69 years in good health. The DNA of the CDR3 is TGTGCCAGCAGCTTTAGACTAGCGAGGCACAATGAGCAGTTCTTC. Translated, it gives CASSFRLARHNEQFF.